The present entry profiles one TCR beta chain with its context. The antigen remains undetermined. The data belong to a study of blood T cells in healthy people across ages. Findings of the study overall: In older individuals, TCR beta diversity per million T cells was lower, falling roughly linearly with age.

The authors isolated at least 7 million PBMCs per sample. In germline, CDR1 is SEHNR, CDR2 FQNEAQ (reference sequence). V was clipped by 5 bases and J by 0 bases, with 13 bases between them. The CDR3 totals 15 residues. It was with a sample-barcoded 5' primer and a J-beta primer mix that a second PCR of roughly 7 to 12 cycles was run. Via MiXCR, TCRdb re-called the 5' RACE reads, giving one row per CDR3 protein. The sample has 650,000 to 950,000 distinct CDR3 sequences, about 42% seen once. The sample taken for sequencing was blood. The chain uses TRBV7-9 and TRBJ1-1; the D is unclear. The receptor comes from a man between 60 and 70 years old in good health. The CDR3 loop is CASSPTPGLNTEAFF. CDR3 DNA: TGTGCCAGCAGCCCCACCCCGGGGTTGAACACTGAAGCTTTCTTT.